The 5 T cell receptor beta chains below come from one sample, sequenced in a study of T cell responses to AZD1222 COVID-19 vaccine. The method was immunoSEQ multiplex PCR; TCRdb's version includes in-frame clones alone and lacks a portion of them. The sample has about 160,000 clones, around 94% seen once. The sequencing here drew on peripheral blood, taken 28 days after the second AZD1222 dose. These receptors all come from an adult who received the AZD1222 COVID-19 vaccine.

This chain joins TRBV18 and TRBJ1-2, with unresolved D. The CDR3 has 13 residues. V dropped 0 bases and J dropped 3 bases, with 5 bases sitting between them. The germline V gene encodes CDR1 KGHSH and CDR2 LQKENI. CDR3 loop: CASSPPHYYGYTF. The CDR3 DNA reads as TGTGCCAGCTCACCACCGCACTACTATGGCTACACCTTC.

This chain joins TRBV6-5 and TRBJ2-7; TRBD2 matches 15 bases. Germline V gene sequence: CDR1 MNHEY, CDR2 SVGAGI. Trimming took 2 bases from V and 7 from J; bases not matched to a gene: 6. CDR3 length: 16 residues. CDR3 coding DNA: TGTGCCAGCAGTTACCGGGGACTAGCGGGAGGATGGGAGCAGTACTTC. It translates to CASSYRGLAGGWEQYF.

Comments on this clone: Its ends do not fully match the called genes, so a read error is possible. The chain carries TRBV7-9 and TRBJ2-1; 8 bases align to TRBD2. Germline lookup yields CDR1 SEHNR and CDR2 FQNEAQ (reference sequence). The CDR3 length is 14 residues. Here the CDR3 DNA reads TGTGCCAGCAGCTTAGGGCAAGGACTAGCATTGGGGATCTTC. Translated, it gives CASSLGQGLALGIF. Full variable domain (rest looked up from reference TRBV7-9 and TRBJ2-1): DTGVSQNPRHKITKRGQNVTFRCDPISEHNRLYWYRQTLGQGPEFLTYFQNEAQLEKSRLLSDRFSAERPKGSFSTLEIQRTEQGDSAMYLCASSLGQGLALGIFGPGTRLTVL.

This chain uses TRBV10-2 with TRBJ2-1; D is unclear. The germline V gene encodes CDR1 WSHSY and CDR2 SAAADI. The CDR3 runs 12 residues. V was trimmed by 1 base and J by 9 bases, leaving 7 bases between them. The CDR3 loop is CASSEYSSEQFF. The CDR3 DNA follows: TGCGCCAGCAGTGAGTACTCCAGTGAGCAGTTCTTC.

V and J are TRBV6-5 and TRBJ2-1; 7 bases align to TRBD2. The CDR3 consists of 13 residues. Per the germline V gene, CDR1 is MNHEY and CDR2 is SVGAGI. J lost 7 bases, V lost 6 bases, and 6 bases had no gene match. CDR3 in amino acids: CASRGTIRNEQFF. CDR3 in DNA: TGTGCCAGCAGGGGGACTATTCGGAATGAGCAGTTCTTC.